The sequence of this TCR beta chain was determined in a study of T cell responses to AZD1222 COVID-19 vaccine. As for this clone: Its matching antigen is unknown.

The ends were cut back, 4 bases at V and 2 bases at J, with 9 bases in the middle. The CDR3 has 14 amino acids. The germline V gene encodes CDR1 MGHRA and CDR2 YSYEKL. Study-level findings and limits: No day 14 peak samples; only post-peak repertoires were characterized.

Here immunoSEQ multiplex PCR was the method, and the copy in TCRdb shows in-frame clones only, minus some. The sample contains about 120,000 clones, roughly 90% of which appear only once. The receptor's source is an adult who received the AZD1222 COVID-19 vaccine. The rearrangement links TRBV4-1 to TRBJ1-5; unclear D gene. Sequencing was performed on peripheral blood, taken 28 days after the second AZD1222 dose. CDR3: CASSRTWGNQPQHF. CDR3 bases: TGCGCCAGCAGCCGAACATGGGGCAATCAGCCCCAGCATTTT.